This TCR beta chain was profiled in a study of tumor-infiltrating lymphocytes in localized non-small cell lung cancer. Study results and caveats: Tumors had more T cell infiltration than uninvolved lung, per TCRbeta sequencing and CD3 counts.

Method: immunoSEQ multiplex PCR; TCRdb's copy keeps in-frame clones and lacks some. The profile shows about 17,000 clones, 80% of them singletons. This clone was counted only a few times. Its antigen is unknown. Between the trimmed V and J ends, which lost 5 bases and 6 bases, there was a span of 8 bases. CDR1 is SGHTA, CDR2 FQGNSA, per germline. The length of the CDR3 is 12 residues. This chain uses TRBV7-2 with TRBJ1-5; possible D gene TRBD1, 5 bases. The receptor was derived from a human donor with non-small cell lung cancer. What was sequenced was uninvolved lung tissue not adjacent to the tumor. The DNA of the CDR3 is TGTGCCAGCAGCACAGGAATTCAGCCCCAGCATTTT. It translates to CASSTGIQPQHF.